The clone carrying this TCR beta chain was detected only once. Antigen unknown. This CDR3 is built from 17 residues. CDR1 and CDR2 (germline): SGHRS, YFSETQ. V dropped 2 bases and J dropped 2; count of bases not matched to a gene: 11. PCR involved 60 Vbeta and 13 Jbeta primers. Measured with immunoSEQ multiplex PCR; TCRdb has only the in-frame clones, and not every one. The sample includes about 98,000 clones, around 73% of them seen just once. This entry belongs to a study of cytomegalovirus exposure and HLA in healthy donors. The overall study: An earlier analysis identified 117 million unique TCR beta sequences in 170 million or so T cells. Regarding the study as a whole: In the analysis, some V segments, TRBV6-2 and TRBV6-3 included, were excluded as indistinguishable. Roughly uniform sequencing depth across donors was assumed, possibly incorrectly.

The rearrangement joins TRBV5-1 to TRBJ2-3, with 7 bases that match TRBD2. Sequencing input: PBMCs. This receptor was obtained from a female donor in good health and CMV-seronegative. CDR3 region: CASSFPWAGAATDTQYF. CDR3 nucleotide sequence: TGCGCCAGCAGCTTCCCCTGGGCGGGAGCGGCCACAGATACGCAGTATTTT. The complete variable domain, with remaining parts taken from reference TRBV5-1 and TRBJ2-3, reads KAGVTQTPRYLIKTRGQQVTLSCSPISGHRSVSWYQQTPGQGLQFLFEYFSETQRNKGNFPGRFSGRQFSNSRSEMNVSTLELGDSALYLCASSFPWAGAATDTQYFGPGTRLTVL.